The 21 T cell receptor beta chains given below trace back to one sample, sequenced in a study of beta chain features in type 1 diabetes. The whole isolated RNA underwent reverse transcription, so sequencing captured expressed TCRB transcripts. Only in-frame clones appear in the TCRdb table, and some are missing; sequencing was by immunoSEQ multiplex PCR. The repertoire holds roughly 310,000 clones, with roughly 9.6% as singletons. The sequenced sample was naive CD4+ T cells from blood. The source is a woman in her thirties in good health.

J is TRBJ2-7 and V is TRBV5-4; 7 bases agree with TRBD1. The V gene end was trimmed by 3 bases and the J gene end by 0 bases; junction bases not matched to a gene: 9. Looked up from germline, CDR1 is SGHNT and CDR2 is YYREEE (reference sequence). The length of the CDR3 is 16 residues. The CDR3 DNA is TGTGCCAGCAGCTCCCCGGGACAGAGGTACTCCTACGAGCAGTACTTC. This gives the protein CASSSPGQRYSYEQYF.

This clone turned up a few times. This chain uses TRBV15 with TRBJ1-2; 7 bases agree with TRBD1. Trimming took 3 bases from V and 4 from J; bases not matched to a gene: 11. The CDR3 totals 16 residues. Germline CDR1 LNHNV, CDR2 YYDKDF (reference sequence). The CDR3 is CATSSDRDLISYGYTF. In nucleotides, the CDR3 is TGTGCCACCAGCAGTGACAGGGACCTAATAAGCTATGGCTACACCTTC.

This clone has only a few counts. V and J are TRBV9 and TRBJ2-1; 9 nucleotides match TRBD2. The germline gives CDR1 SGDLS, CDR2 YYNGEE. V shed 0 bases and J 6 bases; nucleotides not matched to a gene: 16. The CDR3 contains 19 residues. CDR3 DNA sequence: TGTGCCAGCAGCGTAGGTGGCGGGAGGGCCCGTCTGAGTGTCAATGAGCAGTTCTTC. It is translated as CASSVGGGRARLSVNEQFF.

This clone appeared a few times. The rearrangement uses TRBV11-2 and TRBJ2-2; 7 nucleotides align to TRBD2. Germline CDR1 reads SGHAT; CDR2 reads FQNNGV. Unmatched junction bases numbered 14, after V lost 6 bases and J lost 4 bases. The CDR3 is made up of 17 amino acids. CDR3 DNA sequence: TGTGCCAGCAGGCAAGGGAGGGGTTTTCGGAGCACCGGGGAGCTGTTTTTT. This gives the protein CASRQGRGFRSTGELFF.

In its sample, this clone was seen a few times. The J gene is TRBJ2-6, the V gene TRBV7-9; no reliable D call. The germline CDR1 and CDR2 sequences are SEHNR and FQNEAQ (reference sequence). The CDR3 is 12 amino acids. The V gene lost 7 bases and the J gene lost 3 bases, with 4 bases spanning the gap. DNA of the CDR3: TGTGCCAGCACCATTGGGGCCAACGTCCTGACTTTC. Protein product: CASTIGANVLTF.

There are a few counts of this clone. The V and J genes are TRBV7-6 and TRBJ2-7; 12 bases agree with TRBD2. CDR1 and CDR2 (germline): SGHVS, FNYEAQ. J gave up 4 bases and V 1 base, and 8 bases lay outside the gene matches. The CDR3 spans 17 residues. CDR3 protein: CASSLVPGGTSGYEQYF. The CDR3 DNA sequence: TGTGCCAGCAGCTTAGTTCCTGGTGGGACTAGCGGGTACGAGCAGTACTTC.

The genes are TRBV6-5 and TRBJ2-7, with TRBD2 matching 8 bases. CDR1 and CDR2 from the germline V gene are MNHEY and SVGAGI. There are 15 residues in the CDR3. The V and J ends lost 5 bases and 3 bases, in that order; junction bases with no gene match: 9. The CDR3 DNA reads TGTGCCAGCAGTAATCGCCCTAGCGGGTACTACGAGCAGTACTTC. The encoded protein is CASSNRPSGYYEQYF.

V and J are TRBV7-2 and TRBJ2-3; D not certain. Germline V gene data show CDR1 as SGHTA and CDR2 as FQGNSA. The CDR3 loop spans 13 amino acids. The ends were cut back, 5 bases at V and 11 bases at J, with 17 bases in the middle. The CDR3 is CASSSTGSGWQYF. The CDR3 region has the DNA TGTGCCAGCAGCAGCACCGGGTCCGGGTGGCAGTATTTT. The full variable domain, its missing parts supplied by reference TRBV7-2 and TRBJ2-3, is GAGVSQSPSNKVTEKGKDVELRCDPISGHTALYWYRQSLGQGLEFLIYFQGNSAPDKSGLPSDRFSAERTGGSVSTLTIQRTQQEDSAVYLCASSSTGSGWQYFGPGTRLTVL.

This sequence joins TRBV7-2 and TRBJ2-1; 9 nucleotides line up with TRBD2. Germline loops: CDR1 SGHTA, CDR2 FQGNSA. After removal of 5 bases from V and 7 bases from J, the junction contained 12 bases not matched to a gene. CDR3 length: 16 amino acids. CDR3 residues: CASSGIAGVGINEQFF. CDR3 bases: TGTGCCAGCAGCGGGATAGCGGGAGTCGGGATTAATGAGCAGTTCTTC.

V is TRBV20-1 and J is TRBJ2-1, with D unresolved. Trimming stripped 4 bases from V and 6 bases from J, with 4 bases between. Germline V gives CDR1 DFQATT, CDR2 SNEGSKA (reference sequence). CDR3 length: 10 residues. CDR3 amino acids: CSATVNEQFF. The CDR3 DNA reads TGCAGTGCTACCGTCAATGAGCAGTTCTTC.

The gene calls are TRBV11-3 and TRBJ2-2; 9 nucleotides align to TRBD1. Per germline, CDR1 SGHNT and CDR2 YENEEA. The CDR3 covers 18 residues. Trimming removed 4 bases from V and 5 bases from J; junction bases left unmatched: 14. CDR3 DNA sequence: TGTGCCAGCAGCTCAAAAGGGGTCGGGACAGGGAATACCGGGGAGCTGTTTTTT. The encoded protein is CASSSKGVGTGNTGELFF.

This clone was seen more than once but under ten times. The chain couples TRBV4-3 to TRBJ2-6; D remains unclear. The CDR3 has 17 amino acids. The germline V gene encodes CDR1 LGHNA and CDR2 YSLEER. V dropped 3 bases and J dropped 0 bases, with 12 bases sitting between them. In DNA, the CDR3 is TGCGCCAGCAGCCACCCCAGTCTGTCCTCTGGGGCCAACGTCCTGACTTTC. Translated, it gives CASSHPSLSSGANVLTF.

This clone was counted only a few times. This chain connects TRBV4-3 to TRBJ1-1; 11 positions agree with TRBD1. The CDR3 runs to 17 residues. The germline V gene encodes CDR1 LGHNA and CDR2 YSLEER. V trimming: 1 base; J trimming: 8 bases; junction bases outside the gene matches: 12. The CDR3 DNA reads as TGCGCCAGCAGCCAAGTCGGGGGGGGACAGGGGGAGGCGGAAGCTTTCTTT. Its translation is CASSQVGGGQGEAEAFF.

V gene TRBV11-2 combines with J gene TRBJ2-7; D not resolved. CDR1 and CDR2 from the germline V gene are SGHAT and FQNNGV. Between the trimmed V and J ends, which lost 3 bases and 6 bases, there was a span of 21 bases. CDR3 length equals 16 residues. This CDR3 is CASSFGNLLGSGEQYF. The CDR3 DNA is TGTGCCAGCAGCTTTGGTAATCTCCTAGGAAGTGGCGAGCAGTACTTC.

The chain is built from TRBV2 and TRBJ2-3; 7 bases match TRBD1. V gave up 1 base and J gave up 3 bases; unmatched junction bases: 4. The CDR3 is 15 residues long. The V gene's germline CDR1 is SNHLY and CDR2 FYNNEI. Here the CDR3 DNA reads TGTGCCAGCAGTGAAGGGGACAGCCTGACAGATACGCAGTATTTT. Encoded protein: CASSEGDSLTDTQYF.

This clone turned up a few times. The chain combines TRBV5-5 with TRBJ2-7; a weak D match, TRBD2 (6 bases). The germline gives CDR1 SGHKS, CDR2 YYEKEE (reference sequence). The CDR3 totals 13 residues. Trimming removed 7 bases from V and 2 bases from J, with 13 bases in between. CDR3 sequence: CASWRADTYEQYF. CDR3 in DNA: TGTGCCAGCTGGAGGGCAGATACCTACGAGCAGTACTTC. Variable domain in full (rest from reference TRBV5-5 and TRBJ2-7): DAGVTQSPTHLIKTRGQQVTLRCSPISGHKSVSWYQQVLGQGPQFIFQYYEKEERGRGNFPDRFSARQFPNYSSELNVNALLLGDSALYLCASWRADTYEQYFGPGTRLTVT.

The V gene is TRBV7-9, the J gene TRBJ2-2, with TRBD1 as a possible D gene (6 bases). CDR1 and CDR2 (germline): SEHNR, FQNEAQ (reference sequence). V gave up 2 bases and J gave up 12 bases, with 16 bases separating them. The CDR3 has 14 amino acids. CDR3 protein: CASSLNLGQGQLFF. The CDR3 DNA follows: TGTGCCAGCAGCTTAAATTTGGGGCAGGGGCAGCTGTTTTTT.

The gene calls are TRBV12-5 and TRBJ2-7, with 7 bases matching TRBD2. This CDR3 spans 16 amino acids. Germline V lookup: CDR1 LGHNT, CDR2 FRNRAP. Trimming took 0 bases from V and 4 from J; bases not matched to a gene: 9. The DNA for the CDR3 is TGTGCTAGTGGTTTGGTATCTGCGGGAGCCATTTACGAGCAGTACTTC. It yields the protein CASGLVSAGAIYEQYF.

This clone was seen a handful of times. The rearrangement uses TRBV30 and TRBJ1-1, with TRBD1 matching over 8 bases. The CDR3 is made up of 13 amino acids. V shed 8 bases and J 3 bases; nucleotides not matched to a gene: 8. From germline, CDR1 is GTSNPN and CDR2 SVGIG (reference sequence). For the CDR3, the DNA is TGTGCCGGGAACAGGGGGTGGGACACTGAAGCTTTCTTT. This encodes CAGNRGWDTEAFF.

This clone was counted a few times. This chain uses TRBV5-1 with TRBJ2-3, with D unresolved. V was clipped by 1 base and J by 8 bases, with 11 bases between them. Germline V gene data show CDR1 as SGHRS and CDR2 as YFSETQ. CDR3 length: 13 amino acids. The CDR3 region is CASSLSTPGTQYF. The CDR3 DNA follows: TGCGCCAGCAGCTTGTCGACCCCGGGTACGCAGTATTTT.

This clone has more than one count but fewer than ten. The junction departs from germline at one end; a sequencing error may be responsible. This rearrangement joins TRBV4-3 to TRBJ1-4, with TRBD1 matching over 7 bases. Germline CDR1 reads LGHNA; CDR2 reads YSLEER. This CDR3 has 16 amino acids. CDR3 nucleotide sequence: TGCGCCAGCAGCGAAGACGCGGCACAGGGGAATGAAAAACTGTTTTTT. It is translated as CASSEDAAQGNEKLFF.